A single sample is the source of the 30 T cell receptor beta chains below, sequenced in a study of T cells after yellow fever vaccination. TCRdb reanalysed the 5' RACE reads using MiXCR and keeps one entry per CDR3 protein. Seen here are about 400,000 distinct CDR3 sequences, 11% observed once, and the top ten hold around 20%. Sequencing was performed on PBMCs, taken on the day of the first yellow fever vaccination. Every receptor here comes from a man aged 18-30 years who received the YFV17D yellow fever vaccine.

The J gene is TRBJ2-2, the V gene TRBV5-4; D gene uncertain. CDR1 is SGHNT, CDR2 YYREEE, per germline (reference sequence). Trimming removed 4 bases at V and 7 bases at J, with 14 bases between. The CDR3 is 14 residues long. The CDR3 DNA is TGTGCCAGCAGCCTTGGGATCCTCTGCGGGGAGCTGTTTTTT. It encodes CASSLGILCGELFF.

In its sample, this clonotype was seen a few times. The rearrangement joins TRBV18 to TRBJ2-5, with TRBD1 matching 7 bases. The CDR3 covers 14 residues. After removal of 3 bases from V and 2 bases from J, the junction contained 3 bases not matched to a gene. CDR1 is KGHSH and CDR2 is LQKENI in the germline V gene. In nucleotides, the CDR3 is TGTGCCAGCTCACCCGGGGACAGACAAGAGACCCAGTACTTC. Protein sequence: CASSPGDRQETQYF.

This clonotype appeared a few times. The CDR3 spells CASSQWGKSGGQETQYF. CDR3 in DNA: TGTGCCAGCAGCCAATGGGGTAAAAGCGGGGGCCAAGAGACCCAGTACTTC. The V call is TRBV7-9, the J call TRBJ2-5, with TRBD2 identical over 8 bases. This CDR3 is built from 17 residues. V shed 5 bases, J shed 1 base, and the junction held 12 bases outside the gene matches. In germline, CDR1 is SEHNR, CDR2 FQNEAQ (reference sequence).

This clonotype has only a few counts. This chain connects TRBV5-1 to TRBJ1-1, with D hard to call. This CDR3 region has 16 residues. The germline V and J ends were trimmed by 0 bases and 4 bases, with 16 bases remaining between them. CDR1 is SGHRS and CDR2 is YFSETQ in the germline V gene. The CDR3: CASSLGPAVLSTEAFF. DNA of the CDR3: TGCGCCAGCAGCTTGGGACCAGCCGTTTTGAGCACTGAAGCTTTCTTT.

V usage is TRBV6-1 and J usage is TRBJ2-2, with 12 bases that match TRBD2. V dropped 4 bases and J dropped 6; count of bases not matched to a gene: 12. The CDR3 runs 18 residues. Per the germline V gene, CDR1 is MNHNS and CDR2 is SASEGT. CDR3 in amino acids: CASSGLAGGPKISGELFF. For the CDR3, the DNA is TGTGCCAGCAGTGGTCTAGCGGGGGGGCCGAAAATTTCCGGGGAGCTGTTTTTT.

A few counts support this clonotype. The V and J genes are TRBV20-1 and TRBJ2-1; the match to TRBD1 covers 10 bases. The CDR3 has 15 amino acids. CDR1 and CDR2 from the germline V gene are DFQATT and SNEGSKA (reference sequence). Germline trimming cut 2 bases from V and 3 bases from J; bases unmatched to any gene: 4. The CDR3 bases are TGCAGTGCTAGACCGGGACAGGGGTTCTACAATGAGCAGTTCTTC. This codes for CSARPGQGFYNEQFF.

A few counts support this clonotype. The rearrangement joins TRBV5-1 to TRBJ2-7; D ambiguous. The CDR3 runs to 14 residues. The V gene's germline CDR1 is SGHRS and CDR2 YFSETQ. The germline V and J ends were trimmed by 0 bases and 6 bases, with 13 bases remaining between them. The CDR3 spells CASSLDPSVGEQYF. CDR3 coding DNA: TGCGCCAGCAGCTTGGACCCGTCGGTAGGCGAGCAGTACTTC.

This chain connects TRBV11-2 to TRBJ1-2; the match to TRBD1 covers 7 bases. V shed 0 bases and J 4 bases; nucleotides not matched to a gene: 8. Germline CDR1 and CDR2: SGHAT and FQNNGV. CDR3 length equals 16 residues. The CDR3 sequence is CASSLESGTVPYGYTF. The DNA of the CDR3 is TGTGCCAGCAGCTTAGAGTCTGGGACAGTTCCCTATGGCTACACCTTC.

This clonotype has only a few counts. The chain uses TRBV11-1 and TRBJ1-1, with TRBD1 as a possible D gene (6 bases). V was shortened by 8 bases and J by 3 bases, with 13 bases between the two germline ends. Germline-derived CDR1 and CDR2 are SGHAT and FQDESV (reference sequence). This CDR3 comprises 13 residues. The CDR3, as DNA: TGTGCCAGCCAAAGGCAGGGGTACACTGAAGCTTTCTTT. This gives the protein CASQRQGYTEAFF.

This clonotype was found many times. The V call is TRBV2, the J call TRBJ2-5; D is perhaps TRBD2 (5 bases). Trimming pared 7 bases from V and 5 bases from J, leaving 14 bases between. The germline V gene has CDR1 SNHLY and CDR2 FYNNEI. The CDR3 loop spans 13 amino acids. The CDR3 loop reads CASNGVSGETQYF. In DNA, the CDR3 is TGTGCCAGCAATGGGGTATCGGGGGAGACCCAGTACTTC.

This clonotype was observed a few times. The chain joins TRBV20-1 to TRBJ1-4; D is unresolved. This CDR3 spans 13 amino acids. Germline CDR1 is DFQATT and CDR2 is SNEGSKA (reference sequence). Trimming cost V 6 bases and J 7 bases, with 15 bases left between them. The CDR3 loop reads CSASNPGPEKLFF. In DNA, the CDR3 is TGCAGTGCCAGTAACCCTGGGCCTGAAAAACTGTTTTTT.

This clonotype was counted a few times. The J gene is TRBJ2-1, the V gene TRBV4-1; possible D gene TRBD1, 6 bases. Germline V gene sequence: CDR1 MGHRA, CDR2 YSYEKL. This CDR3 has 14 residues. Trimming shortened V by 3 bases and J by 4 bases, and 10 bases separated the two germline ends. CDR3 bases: TGCGCCAGCAGCCATAGGGACATATACAATGAGCAGTTCTTC. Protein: CASSHRDIYNEQFF.

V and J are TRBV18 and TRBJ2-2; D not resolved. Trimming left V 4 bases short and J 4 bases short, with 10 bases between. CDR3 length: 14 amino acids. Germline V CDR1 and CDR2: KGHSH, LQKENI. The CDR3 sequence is CASSHSGGTGELFF. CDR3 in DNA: TGTGCCAGCTCACATTCCGGTGGCACCGGGGAGCTGTTTTTT. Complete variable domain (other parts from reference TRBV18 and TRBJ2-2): NAGVMQNPRHLVRRRGQEARLRCSPMKGHSHVYWYRQLPEEGLKFMVYLQKENIIDESGMPKERFSAEFPKEGPSILRIQQVVRGDSAAYFCASSHSGGTGELFFGEGSRLTVL.

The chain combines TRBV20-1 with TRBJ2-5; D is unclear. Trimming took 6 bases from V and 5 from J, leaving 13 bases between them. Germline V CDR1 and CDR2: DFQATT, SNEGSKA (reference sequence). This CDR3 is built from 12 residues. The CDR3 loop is CSAYRHGETQYF. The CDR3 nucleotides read TGCAGTGCCTACCGACATGGGGAGACCCAGTACTTC.

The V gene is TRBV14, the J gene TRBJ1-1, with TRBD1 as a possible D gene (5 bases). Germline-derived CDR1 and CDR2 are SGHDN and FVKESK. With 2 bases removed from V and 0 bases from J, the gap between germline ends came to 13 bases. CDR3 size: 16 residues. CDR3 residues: CASSQHLGGVNTEAFF. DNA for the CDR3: TGTGCCAGCAGCCAACATTTGGGGGGTGTGAACACTGAAGCTTTCTTT.

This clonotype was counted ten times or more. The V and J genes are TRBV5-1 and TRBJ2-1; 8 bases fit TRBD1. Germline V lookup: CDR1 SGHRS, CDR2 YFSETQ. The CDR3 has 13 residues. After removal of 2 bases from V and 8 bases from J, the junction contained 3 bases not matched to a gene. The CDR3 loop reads CASSFRGLDEQFF. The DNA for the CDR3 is TGCGCCAGCAGCTTCAGGGGGCTCGATGAGCAGTTCTTC.

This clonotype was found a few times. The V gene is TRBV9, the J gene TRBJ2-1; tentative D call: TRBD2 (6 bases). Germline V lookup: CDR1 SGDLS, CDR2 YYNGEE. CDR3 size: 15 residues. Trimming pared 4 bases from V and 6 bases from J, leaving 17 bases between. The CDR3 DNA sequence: TGTGCCAGCAGCAACCACCCTGGACTATCCAATGAGCAGTTCTTC. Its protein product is CASSNHPGLSNEQFF. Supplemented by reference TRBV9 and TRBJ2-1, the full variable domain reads DSGVTQTPKHLITATGQRVTLRCSPRSGDLSVYWYQQSLDQGLQFLIQYYNGEERAKGNILERFSAQQFPDLHSELNLSSLELGDSALYFCASSNHPGLSNEQFFGPGTRLTVL.

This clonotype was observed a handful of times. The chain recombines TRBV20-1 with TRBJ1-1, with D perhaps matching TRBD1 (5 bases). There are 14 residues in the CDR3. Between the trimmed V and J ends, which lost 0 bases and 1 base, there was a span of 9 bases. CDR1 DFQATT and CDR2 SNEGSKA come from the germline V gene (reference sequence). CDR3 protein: CSARDPGWNTEAFF. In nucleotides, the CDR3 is TGCAGTGCTAGAGATCCAGGGTGGAACACTGAAGCTTTCTTT.

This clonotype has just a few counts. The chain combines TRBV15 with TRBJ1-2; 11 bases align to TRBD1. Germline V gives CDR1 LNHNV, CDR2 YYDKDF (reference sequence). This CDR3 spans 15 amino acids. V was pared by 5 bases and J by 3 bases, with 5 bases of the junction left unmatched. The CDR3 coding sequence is TGTGCCACCAGCGGACAGGGGGCTGGGGACTATGGCTACACCTTC. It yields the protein CATSGQGAGDYGYTF. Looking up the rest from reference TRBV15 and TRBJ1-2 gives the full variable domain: DAMVIQNPRYQVTQFGKPVTLSCSQTLNHNVMYWYQQKSSQAPKLLFHYYDKDFNNEADTPDNFQSRRPNTSFCFLDIRSPGLGDTAMYLCATSGQGAGDYGYTFGSGTRLTVV.

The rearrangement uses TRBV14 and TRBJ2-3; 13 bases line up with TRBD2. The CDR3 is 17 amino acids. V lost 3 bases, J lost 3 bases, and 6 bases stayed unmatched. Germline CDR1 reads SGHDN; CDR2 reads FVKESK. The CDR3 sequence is CASSQTSGGPRTDTQYF. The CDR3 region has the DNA TGTGCCAGCAGCCAGACTAGCGGGGGGCCTCGAACAGATACGCAGTATTTT.

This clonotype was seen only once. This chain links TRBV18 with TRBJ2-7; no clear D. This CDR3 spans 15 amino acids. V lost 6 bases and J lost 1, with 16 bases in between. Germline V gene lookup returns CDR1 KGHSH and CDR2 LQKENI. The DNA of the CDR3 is TGTGCCAGCTCCCCGATGTCGGGTGGATCCTACGAGCAGTACTTC. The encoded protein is CASSPMSGGSYEQYF.

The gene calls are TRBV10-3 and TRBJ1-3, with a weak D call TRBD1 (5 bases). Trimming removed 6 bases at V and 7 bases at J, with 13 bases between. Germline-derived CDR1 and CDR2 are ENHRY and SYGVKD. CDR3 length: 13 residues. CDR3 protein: CAISPDTLNTIYF. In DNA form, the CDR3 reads TGTGCCATCAGCCCGGACACGTTGAACACCATATATTTT.

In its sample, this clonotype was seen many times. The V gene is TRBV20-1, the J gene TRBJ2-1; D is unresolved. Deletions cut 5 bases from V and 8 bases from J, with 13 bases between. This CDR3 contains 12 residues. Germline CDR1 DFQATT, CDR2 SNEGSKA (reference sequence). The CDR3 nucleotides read TGCAGTGCTTCGACCTCAGCCGATGAGCAGTTCTTC. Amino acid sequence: CSASTSADEQFF.

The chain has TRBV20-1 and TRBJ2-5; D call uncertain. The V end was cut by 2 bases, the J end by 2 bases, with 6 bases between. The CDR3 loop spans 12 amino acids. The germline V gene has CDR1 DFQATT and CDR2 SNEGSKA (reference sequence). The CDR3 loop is CSARKGQETQYF. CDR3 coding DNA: TGCAGTGCTAGAAAGGGTCAAGAGACCCAGTACTTC.

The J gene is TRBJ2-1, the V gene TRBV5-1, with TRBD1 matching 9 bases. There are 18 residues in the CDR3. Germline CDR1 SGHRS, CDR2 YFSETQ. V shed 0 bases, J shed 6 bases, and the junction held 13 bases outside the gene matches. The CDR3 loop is CASSLATSGDRDSNEQFF. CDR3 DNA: TGCGCCAGCAGCTTGGCCACCTCGGGGGACAGGGATTCCAATGAGCAGTTCTTC.

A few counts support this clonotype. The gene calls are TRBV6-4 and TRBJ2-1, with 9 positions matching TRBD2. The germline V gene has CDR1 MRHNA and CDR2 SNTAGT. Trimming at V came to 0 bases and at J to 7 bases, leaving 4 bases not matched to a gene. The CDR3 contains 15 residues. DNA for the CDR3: TGTGCCAGCAGTGACTCGGCGGGGGGGAATAATGAGCAGTTCTTC. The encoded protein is CASSDSAGGNNEQFF.

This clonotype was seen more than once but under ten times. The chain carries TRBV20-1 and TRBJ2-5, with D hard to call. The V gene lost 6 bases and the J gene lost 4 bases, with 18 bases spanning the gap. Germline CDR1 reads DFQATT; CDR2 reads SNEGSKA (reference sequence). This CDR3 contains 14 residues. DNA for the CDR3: TGCAGTGCCAAGGACCGCCTGAGTTTAGAGACCCAGTACTTC. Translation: CSAKDRLSLETQYF.

Written as DNA, the CDR3 is TGTGCCAGCAGCCTCACGACAGGGCTGGGGGATGGCTACACCTTC. This codes for CASSLTTGLGDGYTF. The chain couples TRBV7-2 to TRBJ1-2; 7 nucleotides agree with TRBD1. The V gene's germline CDR1 is SGHTA and CDR2 FQGNSA. V was pared by 5 bases and J by 6 bases, with 12 bases of the junction left unmatched. This CDR3 is 15 amino acids long. The variable domain in full, with the rest retrieved from reference TRBV7-2 and TRBJ1-2, is GAGVSQSPSNKVTEKGKDVELRCDPISGHTALYWYRQSLGQGLEFLIYFQGNSAPDKSGLPSDRFSAERTGGSVSTLTIQRTQQEDSAVYLCASSLTTGLGDGYTFGSGTRLTVV.

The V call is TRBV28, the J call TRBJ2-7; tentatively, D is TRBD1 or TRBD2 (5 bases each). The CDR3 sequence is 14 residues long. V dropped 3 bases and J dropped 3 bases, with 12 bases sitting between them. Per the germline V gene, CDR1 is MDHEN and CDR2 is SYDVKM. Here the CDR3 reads CASSLRGRVYEQYV. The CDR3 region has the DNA TGTGCCAGCAGTTTGAGGGGTAGGGTCTACGAGCAGTACGTC.

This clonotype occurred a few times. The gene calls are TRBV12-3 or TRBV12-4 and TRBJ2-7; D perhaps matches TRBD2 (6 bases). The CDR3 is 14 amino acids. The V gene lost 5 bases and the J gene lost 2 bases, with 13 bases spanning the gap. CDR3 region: CASSGDSEAYEQYF. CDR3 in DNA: TGTGCCAGCAGTGGGGACTCTGAAGCCTACGAGCAGTACTTC.